This T cell receptor beta chain was documented in a study of metastatic and nonmetastatic thyroid tumors. This clone was recorded many times. MiXCR reprocessed the PCR reads for TCRdb. The sample carries 21,000 or so clones, 9% to 15% recorded once. Thyroid surgery was performed in patients who had received no treatment beforehand. Sequenced input: blood. This clonotype was sampled from a male donor with papillary thyroid cancer or a benign thyroid nodule (not recorded which). Some clones in this sample may be carry-over from other donors' samples.

CDR3: CASSLAPSGNEQFF. CDR3 sequence (DNA): TGTGCCAGCAGCTTAGCTCCTAGCGGGAATGAGCAGTTCTTC. The chain is built from TRBV7-6 and TRBJ2-1; TRBD2 aligns across 8 bases. The CDR3 has 14 amino acids. J lost 7 bases, V lost 0 bases, and 2 bases had no gene match. Germline CDR1 and CDR2: SGHVS and FNYEAQ.